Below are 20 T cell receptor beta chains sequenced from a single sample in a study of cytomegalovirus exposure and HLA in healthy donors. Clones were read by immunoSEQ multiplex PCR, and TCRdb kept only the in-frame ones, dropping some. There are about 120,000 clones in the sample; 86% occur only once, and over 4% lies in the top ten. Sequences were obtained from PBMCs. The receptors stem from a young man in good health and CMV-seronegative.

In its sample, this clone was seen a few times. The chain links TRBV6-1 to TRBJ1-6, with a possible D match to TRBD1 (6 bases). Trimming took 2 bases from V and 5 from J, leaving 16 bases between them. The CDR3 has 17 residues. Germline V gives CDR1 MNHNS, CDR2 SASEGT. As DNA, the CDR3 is TGTGCCAGCAGTGAATACGGGGGGGGCACAGATAATTCACCCCTCCACTTT. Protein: CASSEYGGGTDNSPLHF.

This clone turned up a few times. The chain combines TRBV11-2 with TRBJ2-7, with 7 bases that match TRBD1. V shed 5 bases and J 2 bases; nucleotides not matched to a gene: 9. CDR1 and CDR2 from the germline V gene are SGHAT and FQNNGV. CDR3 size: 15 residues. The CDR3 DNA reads TGTGCCAGCAGCCGCCCCGGGGACAGCCCCTACGAGCAGTACTTC. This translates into CASSRPGDSPYEQYF.

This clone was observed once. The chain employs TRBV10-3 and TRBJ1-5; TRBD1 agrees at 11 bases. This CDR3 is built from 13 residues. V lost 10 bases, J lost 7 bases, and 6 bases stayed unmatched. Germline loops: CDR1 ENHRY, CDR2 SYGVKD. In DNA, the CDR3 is TGTGCCACCCTAGGGACAGGGGGACAGCCCCAGCATTTT. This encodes CATLGTGGQPQHF.

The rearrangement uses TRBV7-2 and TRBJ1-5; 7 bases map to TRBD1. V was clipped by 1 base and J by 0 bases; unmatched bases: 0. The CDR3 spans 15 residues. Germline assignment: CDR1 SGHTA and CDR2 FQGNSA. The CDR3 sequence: CASSLDRGSNQPQHF. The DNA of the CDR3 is TGTGCCAGCAGCTTAGACAGGGGTAGCAATCAGCCCCAGCATTTT. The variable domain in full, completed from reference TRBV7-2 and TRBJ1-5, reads GAGVSQSPSNKVTEKGKDVELRCDPISGHTALYWYRQSLGQGLEFLIYFQGNSAPDKSGLPSDRFSAERTGGSVSTLTIQRTQQEDSAVYLCASSLDRGSNQPQHFGDGTRLSIL.

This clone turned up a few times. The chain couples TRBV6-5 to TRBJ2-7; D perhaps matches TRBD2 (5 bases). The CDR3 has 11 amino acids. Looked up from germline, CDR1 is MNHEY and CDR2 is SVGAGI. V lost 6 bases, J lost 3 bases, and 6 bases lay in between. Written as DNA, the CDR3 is TGTGCCAGCAGGAGGGACTACGAGCAGTACTTC. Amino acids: CASRRDYEQYF.

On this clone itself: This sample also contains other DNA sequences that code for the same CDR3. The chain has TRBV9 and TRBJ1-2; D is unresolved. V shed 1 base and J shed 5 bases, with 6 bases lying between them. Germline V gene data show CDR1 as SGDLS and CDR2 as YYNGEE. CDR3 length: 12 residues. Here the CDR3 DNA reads TGTGCCAGCAGCGTACGAGGGTATGGCTACACCTTC. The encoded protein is CASSVRGYGYTF.

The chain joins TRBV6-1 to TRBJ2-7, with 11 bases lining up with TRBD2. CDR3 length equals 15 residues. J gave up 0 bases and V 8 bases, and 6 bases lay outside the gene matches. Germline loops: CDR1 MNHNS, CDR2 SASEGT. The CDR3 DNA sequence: TGTGCCAGCCGTCCGGGACTAGCGGCCTCCTACGAGCAGTACTTC. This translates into CASRPGLAASYEQYF.

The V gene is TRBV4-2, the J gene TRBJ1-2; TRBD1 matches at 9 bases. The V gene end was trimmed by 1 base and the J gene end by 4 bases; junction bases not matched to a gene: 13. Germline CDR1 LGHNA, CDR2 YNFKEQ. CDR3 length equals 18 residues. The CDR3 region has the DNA TGTGCCAGCAGCCAAGGAACCACGGGACAGGGAAGGGGCTATGGCTACACCTTC. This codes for CASSQGTTGQGRGYGYTF.

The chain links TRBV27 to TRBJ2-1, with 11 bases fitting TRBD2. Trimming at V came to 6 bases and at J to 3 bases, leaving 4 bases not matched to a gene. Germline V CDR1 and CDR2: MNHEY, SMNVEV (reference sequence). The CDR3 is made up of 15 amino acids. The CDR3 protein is CASRLLAGDYNEQFF. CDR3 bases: TGTGCCAGCAGACTACTAGCGGGGGACTACAATGAGCAGTTCTTC.

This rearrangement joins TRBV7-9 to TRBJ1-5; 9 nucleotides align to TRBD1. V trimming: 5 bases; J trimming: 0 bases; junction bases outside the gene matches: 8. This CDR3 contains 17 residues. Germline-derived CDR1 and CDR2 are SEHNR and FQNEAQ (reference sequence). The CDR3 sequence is CASSPATGGVSNQPQHF. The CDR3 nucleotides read TGTGCCAGCAGCCCCGCCACAGGGGGCGTTAGCAATCAGCCCCAGCATTTT.

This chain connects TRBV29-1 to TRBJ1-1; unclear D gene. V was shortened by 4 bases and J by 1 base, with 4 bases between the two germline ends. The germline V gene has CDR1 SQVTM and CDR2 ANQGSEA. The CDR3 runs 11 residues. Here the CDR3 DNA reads TGCAGCGTTGTCAGGAACACTGAAGCTTTCTTT. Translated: CSVVRNTEAFF.

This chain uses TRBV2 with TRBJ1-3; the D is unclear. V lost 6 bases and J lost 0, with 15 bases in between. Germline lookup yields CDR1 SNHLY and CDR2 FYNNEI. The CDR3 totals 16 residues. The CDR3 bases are TGTGCCAGCAGAGCGGACGGTAGTCTCTCTGGAAACACCATATATTTT. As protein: CASRADGSLSGNTIYF.

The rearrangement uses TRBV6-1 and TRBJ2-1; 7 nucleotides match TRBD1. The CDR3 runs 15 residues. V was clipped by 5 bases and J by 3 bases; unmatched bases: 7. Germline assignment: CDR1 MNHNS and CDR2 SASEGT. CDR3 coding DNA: TGTGCCAGCAGTAACCCCGGGACAGACTACAATGAGCAGTTCTTC. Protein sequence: CASSNPGTDYNEQFF.

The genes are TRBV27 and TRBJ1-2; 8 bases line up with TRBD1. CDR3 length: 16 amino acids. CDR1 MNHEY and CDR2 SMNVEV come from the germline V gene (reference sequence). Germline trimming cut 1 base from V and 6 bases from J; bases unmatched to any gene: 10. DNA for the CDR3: TGTGCCAGCAGTTTATTTTCCCGGACAGGGCTAGATGGCTACACCTTC. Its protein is CASSLFSRTGLDGYTF.

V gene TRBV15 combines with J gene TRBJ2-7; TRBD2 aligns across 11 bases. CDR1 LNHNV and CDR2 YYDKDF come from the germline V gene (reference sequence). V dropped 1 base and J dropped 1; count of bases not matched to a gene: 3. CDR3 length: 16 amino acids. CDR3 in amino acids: CATSRGTSGGSYEQYF. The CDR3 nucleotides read TGTGCCACCAGCAGAGGAACTAGCGGGGGTTCCTACGAGCAGTACTTC.

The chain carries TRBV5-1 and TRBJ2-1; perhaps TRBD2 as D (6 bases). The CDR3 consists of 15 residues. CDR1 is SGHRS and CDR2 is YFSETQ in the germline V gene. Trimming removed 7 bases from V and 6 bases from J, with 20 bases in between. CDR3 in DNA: TGCGCCAGCGCCGTGGAGGGCGCAAGTCGCAATGAGCAGTTCTTC. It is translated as CASAVEGASRNEQFF.

The CDR3 DNA reads TGTGCCAGCAGCTTAGCCCAACAGGGATACCTCTCCTACGAGCAGTACTTC. Translated, it gives CASSLAQQGYLSYEQYF. The chain is built from TRBV11-2 and TRBJ2-7, with D tentatively TRBD1 (6 bases). The germline V and J ends were trimmed by 1 base and 0 bases, with 16 bases remaining between them. This CDR3 comprises 17 residues. Germline CDR1 and CDR2: SGHAT and FQNNGV.

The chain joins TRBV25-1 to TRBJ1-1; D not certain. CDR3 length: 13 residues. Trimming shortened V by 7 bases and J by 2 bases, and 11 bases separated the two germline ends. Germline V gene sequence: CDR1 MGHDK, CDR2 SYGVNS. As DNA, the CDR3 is TGTGCCAGCACCCGACAAGGAAACACTGAAGCTTTCTTT. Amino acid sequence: CASTRQGNTEAFF.

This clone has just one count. As DNA, the CDR3 is TGCAGCGTTAAGGGTGGGAGGGATTCCTACGAGCAGTACTTC. It is translated as CSVKGGRDSYEQYF. The chain is built from TRBV29-1 and TRBJ2-7; 7 positions match TRBD2. Germline trimming cut 5 bases from V and 1 base from J; bases unmatched to any gene: 8. The length of the CDR3 is 14 residues. Germline V gene lookup returns CDR1 SQVTM and CDR2 ANQGSEA.

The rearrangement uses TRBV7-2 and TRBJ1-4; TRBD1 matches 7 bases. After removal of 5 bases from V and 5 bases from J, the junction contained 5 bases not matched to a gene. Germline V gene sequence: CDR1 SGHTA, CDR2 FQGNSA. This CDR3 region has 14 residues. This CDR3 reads CASSRDSLNEKLFF. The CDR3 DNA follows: TGTGCCAGCAGCCGGGACAGTCTAAATGAAAAACTGTTTTTT.